The source of this TCR beta chain is a study of vaccination and CD4 T cells after COVID-19. The overall study: Testing by nasal swab PCR showed convalescent patients to be SARS-CoV-2 positive; nine were mild and one was severe. As their vaccination, participants received two doses of either BNT162b2 or mRNA-1273 vaccine. Post-vaccination specimens were collected at a median of roughly 69 days following dose two (range 14 to 241).

Treatment defined: roughly 10-day PBMC culture with coronavirus spike peptide pools or control peptides (ViraFEST assay). Antigen-specific T cell expansion with peptide pools preceded TCR sequencing in the ViraFEST approach. This clonotype has a handful of counts. Its antigen is currently unknown. The germline gives CDR1 SNHLY, CDR2 FYNNEI. The CDR3 loop spans 15 amino acids. V was cut by 6 bases and J by 3 bases, with 15 bases left in between. Once obtained from cultured CD4+ T cells, the DNA was sequenced using the Oncomine TCR Beta short-read assay. In TCRdb, the PCR reads were re-called with MiXCR into one record per CDR3 protein. The table has roughly 17,000 distinct CDR3 sequences, approximately 44% seen once.

The sequence was obtained from a human donor who had recovered from COVID-19. The rearrangement joins TRBV2 to TRBJ1-5, with a tentative D call TRBD1 (6 bases). The sample in question was CD4+ T cells from blood, cultured in vitro, obtained after SARS-CoV-2 vaccination. Written as DNA, the CDR3 is TGTGCCAGCAGAGCCGGGACACCAAACAATCAGCCCCAGCATTTT. It specifies CASRAGTPNNQPQHF.